What follows describes a single TCR beta chain. Trimming removed 7 bases from V and 3 bases from J, with 15 bases in between. Per germline, CDR1 SGDLS and CDR2 YYNGEE. The CDR3 is made up of 14 amino acids. The assay was immunoSEQ multiplex PCR, and TCRdb's table has in-frame clones only and misses some. This table has about 50,000 clones, roughly 88% appearing once. This sample is part of a study of a mutant IDH1 vaccine in newly diagnosed glioma. Study-level background: Patients previously underwent radiotherapy, temozolomide, or both, and most underwent both.

The time point denotes: baseline, week 1 (first vaccination visit). Treatment denoted: pre-vaccination baseline after standard-of-care therapy. The chain employs TRBV9 and TRBJ2-3; TRBD2 might be the D (6 bases). Sequencing was performed on PBMCs, taken from a glioma patient treated with radiotherapy, temozolomide or both. The TCR originated in a man between 35 and 55 years old with glioma. CDR3 in DNA: TGTGCCAGCGGCCGGTGGGGGGATACAGATACGCAGTATTTT. It codes for CASGRWGDTDTQYF.